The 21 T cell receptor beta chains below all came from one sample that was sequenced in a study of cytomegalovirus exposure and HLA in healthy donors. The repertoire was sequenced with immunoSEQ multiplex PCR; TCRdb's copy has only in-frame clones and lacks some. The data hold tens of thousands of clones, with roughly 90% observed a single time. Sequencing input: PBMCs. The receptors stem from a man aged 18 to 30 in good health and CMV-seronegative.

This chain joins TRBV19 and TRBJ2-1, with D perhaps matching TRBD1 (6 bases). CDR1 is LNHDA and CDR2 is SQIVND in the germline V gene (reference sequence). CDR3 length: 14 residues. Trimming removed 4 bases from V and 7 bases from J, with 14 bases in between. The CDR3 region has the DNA TGTGCCAGTAGTAGGGGGCGGTATGAGAATGAGCAGTTCTTC. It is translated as CASSRGRYENEQFF.

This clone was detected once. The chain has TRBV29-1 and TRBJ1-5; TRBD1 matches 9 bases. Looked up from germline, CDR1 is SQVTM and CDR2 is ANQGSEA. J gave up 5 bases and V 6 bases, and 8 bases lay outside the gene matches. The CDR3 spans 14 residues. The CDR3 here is CSVPSTGGDQPQHF. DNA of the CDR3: TGCAGCGTCCCATCGACAGGGGGGGATCAGCCCCAGCATTTT.

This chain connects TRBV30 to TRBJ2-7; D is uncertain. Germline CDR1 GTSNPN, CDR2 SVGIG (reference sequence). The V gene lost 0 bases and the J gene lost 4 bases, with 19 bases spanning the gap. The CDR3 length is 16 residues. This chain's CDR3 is CAWSVPWARNGYEQYF. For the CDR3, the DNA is TGTGCCTGGAGTGTACCTTGGGCTCGGAATGGATACGAGCAGTACTTC.

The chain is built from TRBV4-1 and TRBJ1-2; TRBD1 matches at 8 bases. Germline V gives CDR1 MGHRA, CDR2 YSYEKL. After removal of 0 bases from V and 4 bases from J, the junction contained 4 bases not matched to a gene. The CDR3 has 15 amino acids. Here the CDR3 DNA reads TGCGCCAGCAGCCAAGATAGTACAGGGGGCTATGGCTACACCTTC. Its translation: CASSQDSTGGYGYTF.

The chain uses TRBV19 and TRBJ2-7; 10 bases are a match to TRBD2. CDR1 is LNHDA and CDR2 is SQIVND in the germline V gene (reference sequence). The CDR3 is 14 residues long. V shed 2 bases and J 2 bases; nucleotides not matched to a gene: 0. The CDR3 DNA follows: TGTGCCAGTAGTATAACTAGCGGGACCTACGAGCAGTACTTC. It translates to CASSITSGTYEQYF.

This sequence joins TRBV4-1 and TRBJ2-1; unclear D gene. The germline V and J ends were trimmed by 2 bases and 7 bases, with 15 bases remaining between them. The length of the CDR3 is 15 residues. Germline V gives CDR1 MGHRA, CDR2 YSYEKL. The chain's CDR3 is CASSQQELASNEQFF. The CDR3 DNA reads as TGCGCCAGCAGCCAACAAGAGTTAGCTAGTAATGAGCAGTTCTTC.

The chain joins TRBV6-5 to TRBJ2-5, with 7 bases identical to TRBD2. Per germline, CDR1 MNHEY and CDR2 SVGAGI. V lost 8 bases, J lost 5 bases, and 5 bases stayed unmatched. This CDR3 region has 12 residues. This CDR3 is CASGRGMETQYF. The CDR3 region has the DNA TGTGCCAGCGGGAGGGGTATGGAGACCCAGTACTTC.

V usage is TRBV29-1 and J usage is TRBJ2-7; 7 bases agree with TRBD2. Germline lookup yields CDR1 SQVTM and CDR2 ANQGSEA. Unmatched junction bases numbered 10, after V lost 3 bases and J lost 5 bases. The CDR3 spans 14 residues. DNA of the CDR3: TGCAGCGTTGAGGCGGGGGAGCCCCAGAACGAGCAGTACTTC. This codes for CSVEAGEPQNEQYF.

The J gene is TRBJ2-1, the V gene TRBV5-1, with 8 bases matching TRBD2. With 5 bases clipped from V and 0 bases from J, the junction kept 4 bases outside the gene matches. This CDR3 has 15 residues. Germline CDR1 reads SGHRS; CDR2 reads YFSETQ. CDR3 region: CASSLSGSSYNEQFF. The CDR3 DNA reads TGCGCCAGCAGTTTGAGCGGGAGCTCCTACAATGAGCAGTTCTTC.

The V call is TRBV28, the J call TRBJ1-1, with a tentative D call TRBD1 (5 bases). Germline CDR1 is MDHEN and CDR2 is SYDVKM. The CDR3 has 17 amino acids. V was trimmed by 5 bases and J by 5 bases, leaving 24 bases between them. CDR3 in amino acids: CASSPGGLGPLGTEAFF. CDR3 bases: TGTGCCAGCAGTCCGGGGGGGTTAGGCCCACTGGGGACTGAAGCTTTCTTT.

CDR3 bases: TGTGCCAGCAGCCCGAAACGATCTAGCGGCTGGTTTATAGGCACAGATACGCAGTATTTT. This translates into CASSPKRSSGWFIGTDTQYF. The chain links TRBV7-8 to TRBJ2-3, with 7 bases lining up with TRBD2. The ends lost 5 bases at V and 1 base at J; junction bases unmatched: 21. In germline, CDR1 is SGHVS, CDR2 FQNEAQ. The CDR3 contains 20 residues.

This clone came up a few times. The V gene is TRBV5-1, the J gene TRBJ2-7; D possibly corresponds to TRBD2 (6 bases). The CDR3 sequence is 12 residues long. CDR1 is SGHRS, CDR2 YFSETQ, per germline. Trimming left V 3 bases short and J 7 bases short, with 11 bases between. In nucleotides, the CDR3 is TGCGCCAGCAGCTGGGTCGGGGGAGAGCAGTACTTC. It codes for CASSWVGGEQYF.

The CDR3 reads CASRAGRGTYINYGYTF. In DNA form, the CDR3 reads TGTGCCAGCAGGGCGGGCCGGGGGACCTACATTAACTATGGCTACACCTTC. The J gene is TRBJ1-2, the V gene TRBV27, with D maybe TRBD1 (5 bases). V was shortened by 6 bases and J by 1 base, with 21 bases between the two germline ends. CDR3 size: 17 residues. The germline V gene encodes CDR1 MNHEY and CDR2 SMNVEV (reference sequence).

CDR3 residues: CASSSDTYEQYF. The CDR3 DNA sequence: TGTGCCAGCAGTTCCGACACCTACGAGCAGTACTTC. The V gene is TRBV6-5, the J gene TRBJ2-7; D is unresolved. The CDR3 covers 12 residues. In germline, CDR1 is MNHEY, CDR2 SVGAGI. V was cut by 4 bases and J by 2 bases, with 6 bases left in between.

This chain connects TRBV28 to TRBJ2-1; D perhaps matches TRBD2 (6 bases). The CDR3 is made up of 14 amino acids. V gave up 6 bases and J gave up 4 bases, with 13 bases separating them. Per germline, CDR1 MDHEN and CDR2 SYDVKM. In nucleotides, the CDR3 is TGTGCCAGCAGATCAGGCGGGGTATACAATGAGCAGTTCTTC. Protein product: CASRSGGVYNEQFF.

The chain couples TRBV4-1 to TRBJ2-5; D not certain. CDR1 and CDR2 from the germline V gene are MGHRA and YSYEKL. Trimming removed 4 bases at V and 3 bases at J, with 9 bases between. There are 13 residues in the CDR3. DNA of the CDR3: TGCGCCAGCAGCCGTCAGGTGGAAGAGACCCAGTACTTC. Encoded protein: CASSRQVEETQYF.

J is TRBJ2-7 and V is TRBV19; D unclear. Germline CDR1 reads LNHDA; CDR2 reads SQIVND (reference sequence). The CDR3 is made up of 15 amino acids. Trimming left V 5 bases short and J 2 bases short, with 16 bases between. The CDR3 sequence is CASSYAIGRAYEQYF. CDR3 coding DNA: TGTGCCAGTAGTTACGCGATTGGTAGAGCCTACGAGCAGTACTTC.

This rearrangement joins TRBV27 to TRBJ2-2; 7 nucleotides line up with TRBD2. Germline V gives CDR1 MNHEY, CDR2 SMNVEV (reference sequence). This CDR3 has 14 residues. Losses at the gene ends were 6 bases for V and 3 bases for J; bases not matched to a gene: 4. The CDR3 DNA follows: TGTGCCAGCAGCGGGAGGCCATACACCGGGGAGCTGTTTTTT. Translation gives CASSGRPYTGELFF.

Written as DNA, the CDR3 is TGTGCCAGCAGAAGCCACCGGGACAGGGGGCTCTGGAACTCCTACAATGAGCAGTTCTTC. This gives the protein CASRSHRDRGLWNSYNEQFF. This rearrangement joins TRBV27 to TRBJ2-1; TRBD1 agrees at 12 bases. This CDR3 is built from 20 residues. The V gene's germline CDR1 is MNHEY and CDR2 SMNVEV (reference sequence). Losses at the gene ends were 6 bases for V and 0 bases for J; bases not matched to a gene: 15.

CDR3 DNA: TGCAGCGAGGACAGGGGGCCAATCGGGGAGCTGTTTTTT. Encoded protein: CSEDRGPIGELFF. This sequence joins TRBV29-1 and TRBJ2-2; TRBD1 agrees at 11 bases. V shed 7 bases, J shed 7 bases, and the junction held 5 bases outside the gene matches. CDR3 length: 13 amino acids. The germline V gene encodes CDR1 SQVTM and CDR2 ANQGSEA.

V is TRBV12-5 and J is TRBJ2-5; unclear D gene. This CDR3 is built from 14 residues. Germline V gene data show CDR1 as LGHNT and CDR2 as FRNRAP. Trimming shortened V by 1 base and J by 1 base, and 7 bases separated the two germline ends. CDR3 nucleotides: TGTGCTAGTGGTTTGGGCGGCCCCCAAGAGACCCAGTACTTC. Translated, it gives CASGLGGPQETQYF. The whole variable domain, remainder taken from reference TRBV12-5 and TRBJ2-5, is DARVTQTPRHKVTEMGQEVTMRCQPILGHNTVFWYRQTMMQGLELLAYFRNRAPLDDSGMPKDRFSAEMPDATLATLKIQPSEPRDSAVYFCASGLGGPQETQYFGPGTRLLVL.